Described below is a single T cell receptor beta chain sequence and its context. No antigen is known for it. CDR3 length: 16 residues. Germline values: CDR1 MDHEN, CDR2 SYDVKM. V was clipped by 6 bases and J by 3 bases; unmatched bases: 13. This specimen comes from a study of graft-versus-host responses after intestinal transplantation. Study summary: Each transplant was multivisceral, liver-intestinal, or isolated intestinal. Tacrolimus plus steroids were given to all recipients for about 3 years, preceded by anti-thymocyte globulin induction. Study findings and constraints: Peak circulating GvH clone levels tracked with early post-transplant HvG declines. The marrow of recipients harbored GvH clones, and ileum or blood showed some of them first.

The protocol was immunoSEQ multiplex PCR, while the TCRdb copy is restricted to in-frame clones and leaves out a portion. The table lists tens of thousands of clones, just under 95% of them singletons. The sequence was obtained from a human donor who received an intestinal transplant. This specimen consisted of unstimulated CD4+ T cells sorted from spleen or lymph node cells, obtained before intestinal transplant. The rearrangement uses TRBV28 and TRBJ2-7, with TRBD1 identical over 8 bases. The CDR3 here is CASRRRSTGGFYEQYF. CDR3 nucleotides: TGTGCCAGCAGGCGACGATCCACAGGGGGGTTCTACGAGCAGTACTTC. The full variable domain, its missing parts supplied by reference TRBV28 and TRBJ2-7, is DVKVTQSSRYLVKRTGEKVFLECVQDMDHENMFWYRQDPGLGLRLIYFSYDVKMKEKGDIPEGYSVSREKKERFSLILESASTNQTSMYLCASRRRSTGGFYEQYFGPGTRLTVT.